A single sample is the source of the 32 T cell receptor beta chains below, sequenced in a study of cytomegalovirus exposure and HLA in healthy donors. The PCR used 60 Vbeta and 13 Jbeta primers. This table comes from immunoSEQ multiplex PCR, and its TCRdb copy is limited to in-frame clones, with some not included. This table holds over 150,000 clones, roughly 84% found once. Sequencing was carried out using PBMCs. Source of these receptors: a girl in the first two years of life in good health and CMV-seronegative.

The J gene is TRBJ2-7, the V gene TRBV20-1; 7 bases are shared with TRBD2. Per the germline V gene, CDR1 is DFQATT and CDR2 is SNEGSKA (reference sequence). CDR3 length equals 11 residues. The V segment lost 1 base and the J segment 10 bases; nucleotides outside the gene matches: 4. CDR3 in amino acids: CSARVPGLQYF. The CDR3 DNA follows: TGCAGTGCTAGAGTTCCGGGACTACAGTACTTC.

Only a few counts were recorded for this clone. The rearrangement uses TRBV13 and TRBJ1-4; TRBD1 agrees at 10 bases. Trimming at V came to 5 bases and at J to 3 bases, leaving 6 bases not matched to a gene. The CDR3 has 16 residues. In germline, CDR1 is PRHDT, CDR2 FYEKMQ (reference sequence). The CDR3: CASSPRGQGANEKLFF. CDR3 DNA sequence: TGTGCCAGCAGCCCTAGAGGACAGGGGGCTAATGAAAAACTGTTTTTT.

The CDR3 protein is CASSSPDRGDTIYF. In DNA, the CDR3 is TGTGCCAGCAGCTCCCCGGACAGGGGGGACACCATATATTTT. V is TRBV9 and J is TRBJ1-3; TRBD1 aligns across 10 bases. This CDR3 has 14 residues. After removal of 4 bases from V and 8 bases from J, the junction contained 6 bases not matched to a gene. Germline lookup yields CDR1 SGDLS and CDR2 YYNGEE. The full variable domain, with the rest looked up from reference TRBV9 and TRBJ1-3, is DSGVTQTPKHLITATGQRVTLRCSPRSGDLSVYWYQQSLDQGLQFLIQYYNGEERAKGNILERFSAQQFPDLHSELNLSSLELGDSALYFCASSSPDRGDTIYFGEGSWLTVV.

This clone was found a few times. The rearrangement joins TRBV10-3 to TRBJ1-3, with 12 bases that match TRBD1. Germline values: CDR1 ENHRY, CDR2 SYGVKD. CDR3 length equals 17 residues. With V trimmed by 6 bases and J by 0 bases, 6 bases remained unmatched. CDR3 coding DNA: TGTGCCATCAGGGGACAGGGGGCGTTGGACTCTGGAAACACCATATATTTT. Its translation: CAIRGQGALDSGNTIYF.

The chain carries TRBV5-1 and TRBJ2-7; maybe TRBD1 (5 bases). Trimming cost V 3 bases and J 5 bases, with 12 bases left between them. From germline, CDR1 is SGHRS and CDR2 YFSETQ. The length of the CDR3 is 13 residues. The CDR3 is CASSSRARDEQYF. In DNA form, the CDR3 reads TGCGCCAGCAGCTCTAGGGCCAGGGACGAGCAGTACTTC. Combining the CDR3 with reference TRBV5-1 and TRBJ2-7 gives the whole variable domain KAGVTQTPRYLIKTRGQQVTLSCSPISGHRSVSWYQQTPGQGLQFLFEYFSETQRNKGNFPGRFSGRQFSNSRSEMNVSTLELGDSALYLCASSSRARDEQYFGPGTRLTVT.

The genes are TRBV25-1 and TRBJ1-1; possibly TRBD1 for D (6 bases). The CDR3 runs 13 residues. With 9 bases removed from V and 0 bases from J, the gap between germline ends came to 11 bases. Looked up from germline, CDR1 is MGHDK and CDR2 is SYGVNS. The CDR3 here is CASSGTLNTEAFF. In DNA form, the CDR3 reads TGTGCCAGTTCCGGGACATTGAACACTGAAGCTTTCTTT.

V gene TRBV11-2 combines with J gene TRBJ1-3; D gene ambiguous. The CDR3 runs 15 residues. Looked up from germline, CDR1 is SGHAT and CDR2 is FQNNGV. V was pared by 5 bases and J by 0 bases, with 11 bases between. CDR3 residues: CASSLGSLSGNTIYF. The CDR3 nucleotides are TGTGCCAGCAGCCTAGGCAGTCTCTCTGGAAACACCATATATTTT.

This chain uses TRBV5-1 with TRBJ2-2; 7 nucleotides line up with TRBD2. The J segment lost 6 bases and the V segment lost 5 bases, leaving 4 bases of the junction unmatched. This CDR3 is 13 amino acids long. CDR1 is SGHRS, CDR2 YFSETQ, per germline. The CDR3 spells CASRGGTAGELFF. The DNA of the CDR3 is TGCGCCAGCAGGGGAGGGACCGCCGGGGAGCTGTTTTTT.

This clone is a singleton in its sample. This chain connects TRBV5-4 to TRBJ1-2; TRBD1 is a possible D gene (6 bases). CDR1 and CDR2 from the germline V gene are SGHNT and YYREEE (reference sequence). The CDR3 has 13 amino acids. V lost 0 bases and J lost 7, with 10 bases in between. The CDR3 region is CASSLAGGAGYTF. As DNA, the CDR3 is TGTGCCAGCAGCTTGGCCGGGGGGGCTGGCTACACCTTC.

V usage is TRBV25-1 and J usage is TRBJ2-1; possibly TRBD2 for D (7 bases). The CDR3 is made up of 13 amino acids. The V gene lost 2 bases and the J gene lost 8 bases, with 10 bases spanning the gap. Looked up from germline, CDR1 is MGHDK and CDR2 is SYGVNS. The CDR3 DNA is TGTGCCAGCAGTGAAGCGGGGGCCTATGAGCAGTTCTTC. Protein sequence: CASSEAGAYEQFF.

V and J are TRBV30 and TRBJ2-2, with 7 bases aligning to TRBD1. Germline trimming cut 3 bases from V and 4 bases from J; bases unmatched to any gene: 2. This CDR3 is 13 amino acids long. The germline CDR1 and CDR2 sequences are GTSNPN and SVGIG (reference sequence). CDR3 sequence reads: CAWRGQSTGELFF. As DNA, the CDR3 is TGTGCCTGGAGGGGACAGAGCACCGGGGAGCTGTTTTTT.

J is TRBJ2-1 and V is TRBV11-3, with a possible D match to TRBD2 (6 bases). This CDR3 has 12 residues. Germline V gene sequence: CDR1 SGHNT, CDR2 YENEEA. Trimming took 3 bases from V and 7 from J, leaving 7 bases between them. CDR3 nucleotide sequence: TGTGCCAGCAGCTTTAGCGGAAATGAGCAGTTCTTC. It translates to CASSFSGNEQFF.

This rearrangement joins TRBV6-1 to TRBJ2-7, with a weak D call TRBD1 (5 bases). CDR3 size: 14 residues. Germline V gives CDR1 MNHNS, CDR2 SASEGT. V lost 7 bases and J lost 0, with 13 bases in between. The chain's CDR3 is CASNRQGSSYEQYF. The CDR3, as DNA: TGTGCCAGCAATCGGCAGGGAAGCTCCTACGAGCAGTACTTC.

The chain couples TRBV5-8 to TRBJ2-1; D is unclear. Per germline, CDR1 SGHTS and CDR2 YDEGEE. Trimming removed 3 bases at V and 4 bases at J, with 11 bases between. This CDR3 spans 14 amino acids. The CDR3 loop reads CASSSKNVYNEQFF. CDR3 sequence (DNA): TGTGCCAGCAGCTCCAAAAATGTTTACAATGAGCAGTTCTTC.

The rearrangement links TRBV11-3 to TRBJ2-5, with 8 bases identical to TRBD2. The CDR3 extends over 13 amino acids. V dropped 5 bases and J dropped 3; count of bases not matched to a gene: 2. Germline CDR1 reads SGHNT; CDR2 reads YENEEA. The CDR3 loop is CASSLGREETQYF. DNA of the CDR3: TGTGCCAGCAGCCTCGGGAGGGAAGAGACCCAGTACTTC. Variable domain in full (rest from reference TRBV11-3 and TRBJ2-5): EAGVVQSPRYKIIEKKQPVAFWCNPISGHNTLYWYLQNLGQGPELLIRYENEEAVDDSQLPKDRFSAERLKGVDSTLKIQPAELGDSAVYLCASSLGREETQYFGPGTRLLVL.

This rearrangement joins TRBV7-3 to TRBJ2-3, with 9 positions matching TRBD1. V was pared by 4 bases and J by 6 bases, with 2 bases of the junction left unmatched. This CDR3 contains 13 residues. Germline V CDR1 and CDR2: SGHTA, FQGTGA. CDR3 nucleotides: TGTGCCAGCAGCTACAGGGGGCGGGATACGCAGTATTTT. The encoded protein is CASSYRGRDTQYF.

The chain recombines TRBV5-1 with TRBJ2-1; 7 bases are shared with TRBD1. The CDR3 extends over 15 amino acids. V lost 4 bases, J lost 6 bases, and 10 bases stayed unmatched. Germline V gene lookup returns CDR1 SGHRS and CDR2 YFSETQ. CDR3 DNA sequence: TGCGCCAGCAGCGCAGACAGGGAAATTCTCAATGAGCAGTTCTTC. This encodes CASSADREILNEQFF.

This chain connects TRBV5-1 to TRBJ2-3, with 10 bases identical to TRBD2. The CDR3 consists of 16 residues. Germline values: CDR1 SGHRS, CDR2 YFSETQ. V shed 4 bases, J shed 1 base, and the junction held 6 bases outside the gene matches. CDR3: CASSTLLAGGTDTQYF. The CDR3 DNA is TGCGCCAGCAGCACACTCCTAGCGGGGGGCACAGATACGCAGTATTTT.

The chain combines TRBV19 with TRBJ1-1; the match to TRBD1 covers 7 bases. The ends lost 5 bases at V and 2 bases at J; junction bases unmatched: 8. The CDR3 consists of 15 residues. Germline assignment: CDR1 LNHDA and CDR2 SQIVND (reference sequence). Here the CDR3 DNA reads TGTGCCAGTAGTTCAGGGGACAGACGAAACACTGAAGCTTTCTTT. Amino acid sequence: CASSSGDRRNTEAFF.

The rearrangement uses TRBV15 and TRBJ1-1, with D hard to call. Germline CDR1 reads LNHNV; CDR2 reads YYDKDF (reference sequence). The CDR3 is made up of 12 amino acids. Trimming stripped 1 base from V and 5 bases from J, with 5 bases between. CDR3 loop: CATSRGGTEAFF. The CDR3 DNA is TGTGCCACCAGCAGAGGAGGGACTGAAGCTTTCTTT. The whole variable domain, filled in from reference TRBV15 and TRBJ1-1, reads DAMVIQNPRYQVTQFGKPVTLSCSQTLNHNVMYWYQQKSSQAPKLLFHYYDKDFNNEADTPDNFQSRRPNTSFCFLDIRSPGLGDTAMYLCATSRGGTEAFFGQGTRLTVV.

V is TRBV2 and J is TRBJ2-5; TRBD1 agrees at 9 bases. The assigned J gene may be wrong: the sequence end matches TRBJ2-7 better. Germline lookup yields CDR1 SNHLY and CDR2 FYNNEI. This CDR3 contains 13 residues. This chain's CDR3 is CASLRDRDSEQYF. The CDR3 nucleotides are TGTGCCAGCCTCCGGGACAGGGACAGCGAGCAGTACTTC.

The chain carries TRBV4-3 and TRBJ2-5, with D possibly matching TRBD1 (6 bases). The CDR3 runs 16 residues. V lost 0 bases and J 10 bases, leaving 21 bases between the germline ends. From germline, CDR1 is LGHNA and CDR2 YSLEER. The CDR3 bases are TGCGCCAGCAGCCAAGAGAACAGGGCTACTATTGGGGGCCAGTACTTC. It codes for CASSQENRATIGGQYF.

This chain links TRBV27 with TRBJ2-7, with a weak D call TRBD1 (5 bases). This CDR3 has 13 amino acids. The germline V gene has CDR1 MNHEY and CDR2 SMNVEV (reference sequence). V was clipped by 8 bases and J by 3 bases, with 14 bases between them. CDR3 coding DNA: TGTGCCAGCTCCGTTAGGGGCCGCTACGAGCAGTACTTC. Residues: CASSVRGRYEQYF.

The chain has TRBV5-6 and TRBJ1-2; the match to TRBD1 covers 7 bases. The CDR3 totals 15 residues. The junction had 12 bases not matched to a gene; V was cut back by 5 bases and J by 5 bases. Germline V CDR1 and CDR2: SGHDT, YYEEEE. Here the CDR3 reads CASRDTGAKEYGYTF. DNA of the CDR3: TGTGCCAGCAGAGATACAGGGGCGAAGGAATATGGCTACACCTTC.

J is TRBJ1-2 and V is TRBV7-8; TRBD1 agrees at 9 bases. The CDR3 is 14 amino acids. CDR1 and CDR2 from the germline V gene are SGHVS and FQNEAQ. V shed 3 bases, J shed 5 bases, and the junction held 4 bases outside the gene matches. The CDR3 loop is CASSLDRGIYGYTF. As DNA, the CDR3 is TGTGCCAGCAGCTTGGACAGGGGAATTTATGGCTACACCTTC. Full variable domain (missing parts from reference TRBV7-8 and TRBJ1-2): GAGVSQSPRYKVAKRGQDVALRCDPISGHVSLFWYQQALGQGPEFLTYFQNEAQLDKSGLPSDRFFAERPEGSVSTLKIQRTQQEDSAVYLCASSLDRGIYGYTFGSGTRLTVV.

V usage is TRBV5-1 and J usage is TRBJ2-7, with TRBD2 matching over 13 bases. Losses at the gene ends were 3 bases for V and 0 bases for J; bases not matched to a gene: 9. Germline V lookup: CDR1 SGHRS, CDR2 YFSETQ. The CDR3 runs 18 residues. The CDR3 region is CASSSGGTSGASSYEQYF. The CDR3 DNA reads TGCGCCAGCAGCTCTGGAGGGACTAGCGGGGCTTCCTCCTACGAGCAGTACTTC. The full variable domain, with the rest looked up from reference TRBV5-1 and TRBJ2-7, is KAGVTQTPRYLIKTRGQQVTLSCSPISGHRSVSWYQQTPGQGLQFLFEYFSETQRNKGNFPGRFSGRQFSNSRSEMNVSTLELGDSALYLCASSSGGTSGASSYEQYFGPGTRLTVT.

The V call is TRBV7-9, the J call TRBJ2-1; TRBD2 agrees at 7 bases. This CDR3 is 14 amino acids long. Germline V gene data show CDR1 as SEHNR and CDR2 as FQNEAQ (reference sequence). V lost 1 base and J lost 8; bases outside the gene matches: 5. The CDR3 nucleotides read TGTGCCAGCAGCTTAGAGGGGAGGGTCGATGAGCAGTTCTTC. Its translation is CASSLEGRVDEQFF.

The genes are TRBV5-1 and TRBJ1-1, with a tentative D call TRBD1 (5 bases). Per the germline V gene, CDR1 is SGHRS and CDR2 is YFSETQ. Trimming shortened V by 3 bases and J by 3 bases, and 9 bases separated the two germline ends. The CDR3 is made up of 13 amino acids. The CDR3 DNA follows: TGCGCCAGCAGCTCGGGGGAGTACACTGAAGCTTTCTTT. Protein product: CASSSGEYTEAFF.

The chain combines TRBV7-9 with TRBJ1-1; D not resolved. Germline V gene lookup returns CDR1 SEHNR and CDR2 FQNEAQ (reference sequence). V was pared by 6 bases and J by 3 bases, with 11 bases between. This CDR3 has 13 residues. CDR3 region: CASRPAHYTEAFF. The CDR3 nucleotides are TGTGCCAGCAGACCAGCGCATTACACTGAAGCTTTCTTT.

With respect to this clone: The sample holds other DNA sequences that translate to the same CDR3. This chain joins TRBV15 and TRBJ2-5; perhaps TRBD2 as D (5 bases). Germline V gene data show CDR1 as LNHNV and CDR2 as YYDKDF (reference sequence). This CDR3 has 14 amino acids. The ends were cut back, 0 bases at V and 1 base at J, with 6 bases in the middle. This CDR3 reads CATSRDRGQETQYF. The DNA of the CDR3 is TGTGCCACCAGCAGAGATCGGGGCCAAGAGACCCAGTACTTC.

The chain has TRBV5-5 and TRBJ2-1; TRBD1 is a possible D gene (6 bases). This CDR3 spans 16 amino acids. The germline V gene encodes CDR1 SGHKS and CDR2 YYEKEE (reference sequence). V was clipped by 2 bases and J by 0 bases, with 12 bases between them. The CDR3 here is CASSLGGHLSYNEQFF. CDR3 nucleotide sequence: TGTGCCAGCAGCTTAGGGGGTCATCTCTCCTACAATGAGCAGTTCTTC.

The count of this clone is one. V gene TRBV28 combines with J gene TRBJ2-3; 7 nucleotides match TRBD2. Looked up from germline, CDR1 is MDHEN and CDR2 is SYDVKM. The J segment lost 2 bases and the V segment lost 6 bases, leaving 11 bases of the junction unmatched. CDR3 length: 16 amino acids. The CDR3 coding sequence is TGTGCCAGCAGGGCCCCTAGCGGAGGGGACACAGATACGCAGTATTTT. This translates into CASRAPSGGDTDTQYF. Together with reference TRBV28 and TRBJ2-3, the CDR3 gives the full variable domain: DVKVTQSSRYLVKRTGEKVFLECVQDMDHENMFWYRQDPGLGLRLIYFSYDVKMKEKGDIPEGYSVSREKKERFSLILESASTNQTSMYLCASRAPSGGDTDTQYFGPGTRLTVL.